One sample yielded the 15 T cell receptor beta chains listed below, sequenced in a study of blood T cell repertoires in COVID-19. Sequencing was performed with immunoSEQ multiplex PCR; in TCRdb, only in-frame clones are kept and a portion is missing. The table records approximately 300,000 clones, 85% to 95% of them present only once. Sequences were obtained from PBMCs or T cells enriched from blood (not recorded which). Receptor source: a woman in her twenties or thirties who had been exposed to COVID-19.

This chain uses TRBV12-2 with TRBJ1-1; the table's D call of TRBD1 was not tested on the DNA. TRBV12-2 is annotated as a pseudogene. The CDR3 extends over 15 amino acids. The CDR3 here is CASRSRWDRGQGAFF. In DNA, the CDR3 is TGTGCAAGTCGCTCCAGGTGGGACAGGGGACAGGGTGCTTTCTTT.

J is TRBJ1-2 and V is TRBV7-9; D is uncertain. Trimming stripped 3 bases from V and 0 bases from J, with 8 bases between. Germline-derived CDR1 and CDR2 are SEHNR and FQNEAQ (reference sequence). The CDR3 runs to 14 residues. DNA of the CDR3: TGTGCCAGCAGCTTCGTACAGACTAACTATGGCTACACCTTC. This translates into CASSFVQTNYGYTF.

The gene calls are TRBV14 and TRBJ1-2; the D gene is possibly TRBD1 (6 bases). Germline V gene data show CDR1 as SGHDN and CDR2 as FVKESK. The CDR3 loop spans 13 amino acids. The V and J ends lost 5 bases and 4 bases respectively, with 11 bases between them. The CDR3 region has the DNA TGTGCCAGCAGCTCTGACAGGATCTATGGCTACACCTTC. Translated: CASSSDRIYGYTF.

V and J are TRBV5-1 and TRBJ1-5; 7 bases agree with TRBD1. Germline V lookup: CDR1 SGHRS, CDR2 YFSETQ. Trimming removed 1 base from V and 3 bases from J; junction bases left unmatched: 13. CDR3 length: 18 residues. The CDR3 loop is CASSLTPRQGPNNQPQHF. CDR3 nucleotide sequence: TGCGCCAGCAGCTTGACACCCCGACAGGGCCCCAACAATCAGCCCCAGCATTTT.

The J gene is TRBJ2-1, the V gene TRBV10-2; D unresolved. This CDR3 spans 12 amino acids. Germline lookup yields CDR1 WSHSY and CDR2 SAAADI. The ends were cut back, 0 bases at V and 8 bases at J, with 5 bases in the middle. CDR3 bases: TGCGCCAGCAGTGAGTCTATCTATGAGCAGTTCTTC. This sequence encodes CASSESIYEQFF.

The CDR3 DNA sequence: TGCGCCAGCAGCTTGTACGGGGTGGGCGCAGGCGAGGAAAAACTGTTTTTT. Translated, it gives CASSLYGVGAGEEKLFF. The V gene is TRBV5-1, the J gene TRBJ1-4; no clear D gene. V was pared by 1 base and J by 8 bases, with 21 bases between. This CDR3 has 17 amino acids. Germline V gene lookup returns CDR1 SGHRS and CDR2 YFSETQ.

The chain couples TRBV28 to TRBJ1-6; no firm D call. This CDR3 region has 13 residues. The V gene's germline CDR1 is MDHEN and CDR2 SYDVKM. With 3 bases removed from V and 13 bases from J, the gap between germline ends came to 13 bases. The CDR3 DNA is TGTGCCAGCAGTTTTCTTGCCAACACCCCCCTCCACTTT. Its protein product is CASSFLANTPLHF.

V gene TRBV3-1 (or the pseudogene TRBV3-2) combines with J gene TRBJ2-5, with D perhaps TRBD2 (7 bases). V shed 4 bases and J shed 3 bases, with 21 bases lying between them. The germline V gene encodes CDR1 LGHDT and CDR2 YNNKEL (reference sequence). The CDR3 length is 17 residues. The DNA for the CDR3 is TGTGCCAGCAGCCGCAGGAGGGGGAGCGGGGCGGAAGAGACCCAGTACTTC. The encoded protein is CASSRRRGSGAEETQYF.

The rearrangement joins TRBV12-3 or TRBV12-4 to TRBJ1-2; D is unresolved. Deletions cut 2 bases from V and 7 bases from J, with 11 bases between. This CDR3 is built from 13 residues. The CDR3 nucleotides are TGTGCCAGCAGTTTAATCAGGTCCGCTGGCTACACCTTC. Translating gives CASSLIRSAGYTF.

This clone was seen a single time. The V call is TRBV5-1, the J call TRBJ2-5, with 12 bases lining up with TRBD2. CDR3 length: 14 amino acids. The ends lost 3 bases at V and 3 bases at J; junction bases unmatched: 0. Germline V lookup: CDR1 SGHRS, CDR2 YFSETQ. The CDR3 spells CASSWTSGEETQYF. The CDR3 DNA sequence: TGCGCCAGCAGCTGGACTAGCGGGGAAGAGACCCAGTACTTC.

The chain uses TRBV2 and TRBJ1-2, with TRBD1 matching over 8 bases. The CDR3 totals 13 residues. V was pared by 8 bases and J by 9 bases, with 11 bases of the junction left unmatched. The germline gives CDR1 SNHLY, CDR2 FYNNEI. CDR3 nucleotides: TGTGCCAGCTCCGCGGCAGGGGGCGATCGCTACACCTTC. Translated, it gives CASSAAGGDRYTF.

This sequence joins TRBV6-2 or TRBV6-3 and TRBJ2-7; no definite D call. The germline CDR1 and CDR2 sequences are MNHEY and SVGEGT. This CDR3 is 12 amino acids long. V was clipped by 2 bases and J by 4 bases, with 6 bases between them. CDR3: CASSYVSYEQYF. The CDR3 DNA reads as TGTGCCAGCAGTTACGTGTCTTACGAGCAGTACTTC.

V gene TRBV7-2 combines with J gene TRBJ2-3; 12 bases agree with TRBD1. The ends lost 5 bases at V and 3 bases at J; junction bases unmatched: 6. Germline CDR1 is SGHTA and CDR2 is FQGNSA. The CDR3 totals 16 residues. In DNA form, the CDR3 reads TGTGCCAGCAGCCTAGGGACAGGGGGCCTTACAGATACGCAGTATTTT. Protein product: CASSLGTGGLTDTQYF.

As concerns this clone: Other DNA sequences in the sample encode the same CDR3. The chain is built from TRBV5-1 and TRBJ2-5, with 8 bases identical to TRBD2. Germline CDR1 and CDR2: SGHRS and YFSETQ. With V trimmed by 0 bases and J by 5 bases, 0 bases remained unmatched. The CDR3 runs 13 residues. The CDR3 DNA is TGCGCCAGCAGCTTGGCGGGGGGGGAGACCCAGTACTTC. This encodes CASSLAGGETQYF.

The chain's CDR3 is CASSEFQVTDTQYF. CDR3 DNA sequence: TGTGCCAGCAGTGAATTTCAGGTTACAGATACGCAGTATTTT. The V and J genes are TRBV2 and TRBJ2-3; D call uncertain. With 2 bases removed from V and 3 bases from J, the gap between germline ends came to 9 bases. The CDR3 totals 14 residues. CDR1 and CDR2 (germline): SNHLY, FYNNEI.